What follows describes a single TCR beta chain. Generated by immunoSEQ multiplex PCR, the TCRdb table keeps only in-frame clones and is missing some. This sample carries 250,000 to 300,000 clones, 82% of them seen once, and the ten largest clones take about an eighth. The CDR3 extends over 13 amino acids. Germline CDR1 SGHAT, CDR2 FQNNGV. Trimming removed 5 bases at V and 10 bases at J, with 15 bases between. The sample comes from a study of control samples from healthy donors and cancer patients. The rearrangement links TRBV11-2 to TRBJ2-1; tentatively, D is TRBD1 (5 bases). The TCR comes from a woman aged 55 to 70 with lung cancer. The sequenced sample was PBMCs. This chain's CDR3 is CASSATGAGEQFF. The CDR3 DNA reads TGTGCCAGCAGCGCAACAGGCGCTGGAGAGCAGTTCTTC. The full variable domain, completed using reference TRBV11-2 and TRBJ2-1, is EAGVAQSPRYKIIEKRQSVAFWCNPISGHATLYWYQQILGQGPKLLIQFQNNGVVDDSQLPKDRFSAERLKGVDSTLKIQPAKLEDSAVYLCASSATGAGEQFFGPGTRLTVL.